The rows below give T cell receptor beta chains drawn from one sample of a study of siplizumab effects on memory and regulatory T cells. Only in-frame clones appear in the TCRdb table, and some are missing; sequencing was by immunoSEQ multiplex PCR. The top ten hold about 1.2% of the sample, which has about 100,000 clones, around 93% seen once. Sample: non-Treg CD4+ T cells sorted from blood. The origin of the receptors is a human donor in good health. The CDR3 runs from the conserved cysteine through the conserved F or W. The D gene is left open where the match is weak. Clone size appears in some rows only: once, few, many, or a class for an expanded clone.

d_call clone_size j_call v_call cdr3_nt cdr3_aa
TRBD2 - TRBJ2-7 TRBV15 TGTGCCACCAGCAGGAAGCGACTAGCGGGAGGCTACGAGCAGTACTTC CATSRKRLAGGYEQYF
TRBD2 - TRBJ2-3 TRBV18 TGTGCCAGCTCACCAGGGACTAGCGCTTCCTTTTTCACAGATACGCAGTATTTT CASSPGTSASFFTDTQYF
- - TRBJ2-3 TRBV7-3 TGTGCCAGCAGCTTGGCGGGGACGACGCAGTATTTT CASSLAGTTQYF
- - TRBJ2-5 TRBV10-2 TGCGCCAGCAGTGTAGGACTATTGGGTTACCAGTACTTC CASSVGLLGYQYF
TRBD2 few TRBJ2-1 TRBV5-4 TGTGCCAGCAGCATCGGACTAGCGGGAGCGGATGAGCAGTTCTTC CASSIGLAGADEQFF
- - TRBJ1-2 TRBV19 TGTGCCAGTAGTATGGGAGGGGTCTCCTATGGCTACACCTTC CASSMGGVSYGYTF
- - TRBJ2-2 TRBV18 TGTGCCAGCTCACCGAGGCAGGGCTTGGTCGGGGAGCTGTTTTTT CASSPRQGLVGELFF
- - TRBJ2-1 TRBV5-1 TGCGCCAGCAGCTTTTTGGGGAACAATGAGCAGTTCTTC CASSFLGNNEQFF
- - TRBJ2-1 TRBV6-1 TGTGCCAGCAGTCGTTGGGGTCTGAGGCAGTTCTTC CASSRWGLRQFF
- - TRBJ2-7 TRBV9 TGTGCCAGCAGCCCACAGGGTGGAGTCTACGAGCAGTACTTC CASSPQGGVYEQYF
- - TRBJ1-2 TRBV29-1 TGCAGCGTTGAATTGACGGTGCATGGCTACACCTTC CSVELTVHGYTF
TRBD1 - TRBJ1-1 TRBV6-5 TGTGCCAGCAGTTTACCGGGACACAGGGGGAACACTGAAGCTTTCTTT CASSLPGHRGNTEAFF
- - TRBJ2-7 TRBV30 TGTGCCTGGGGCCCAGGGGATACCTACGAGCAGTACTTC CAWGPGDTYEQYF
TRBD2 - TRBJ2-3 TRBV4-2 TGTGCCAGCAGCCAACGACTAGCGGGAGAAGCCACAGATACGCAGTATTTT CASSQRLAGEATDTQYF
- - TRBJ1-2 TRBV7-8 TGTGCCAGCAGCTCAAGGCGAGACAACTATGGCTACACCTTC CASSSRRDNYGYTF
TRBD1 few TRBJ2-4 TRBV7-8 TGTGCCAGCAGCTCAACTGGGACAGGGGGCAGGAACATTCAGTACTTC CASSSTGTGGRNIQYF
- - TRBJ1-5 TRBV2 TGTGCCAGCAGTGAGGATAGGGACGTTCGGAGTCAGCCCCAGCATTTT CASSEDRDVRSQPQHF
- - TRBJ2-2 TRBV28 TGTGCCAGCACAGCGTTTACCGGGGAGCTGTTTTTT CASTAFTGELFF
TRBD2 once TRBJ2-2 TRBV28 TGTGCCAGCCAGAGCGGGGACACCGGGGAGCTGTTTTTT CASQSGDTGELFF
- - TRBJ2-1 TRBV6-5 TGTGCCAGCAGTTACCTAGGGGAGCAGTTCTTC CASSYLGEQFF
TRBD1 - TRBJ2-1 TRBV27 TGTGCCAGCAGGACAGGGGGCTTACGGCAGAAGTACAATGAGCAGTTCTTC CASRTGGLRQKYNEQFF
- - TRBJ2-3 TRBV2 TGTGCCAGCAGGGGGCTCGGCACAGATACGCAGTATTTT CASRGLGTDTQYF
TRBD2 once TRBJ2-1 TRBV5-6 TGTGCCAGCAGCAGGAGGACTAGCGGAAACAATGAGCAGTTCTTC CASSRRTSGNNEQFF
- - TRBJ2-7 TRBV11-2 TGTGCCAGCAGCTTAGCCCCGGACTCCTACGAGCAGTACTTC CASSLAPDSYEQYF
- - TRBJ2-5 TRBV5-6 TGTGCCAGCGGCACCCCGAGGACGGTGGGGGAGACCCAGTACTTC CASGTPRTVGETQYF
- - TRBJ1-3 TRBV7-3 TGTGCCAGCAGCTTAAGCCAGGCAAACACCATATATTTT CASSLSQANTIYF
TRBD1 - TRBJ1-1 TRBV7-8 TGTGCCAGCAGCTTCACAGGGGGAGGTGAAGCTTTCTTT CASSFTGGGEAFF
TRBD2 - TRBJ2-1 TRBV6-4 TGTGCCAGCAGTGATACCAGTGGACTAGCGGGAGGGCTCAATGAGCAGTTCTTC CASSDTSGLAGGLNEQFF
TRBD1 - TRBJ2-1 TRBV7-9 TGTGCCAGCAGCTTAAACAGGGGGAGCTCCTACAATGAGCAGTTCTTC CASSLNRGSSYNEQFF
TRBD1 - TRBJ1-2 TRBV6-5 TGTGCCAGCAGTTACTCGACGACAGGGCTCCACTATGGCTACGCCTTC CASSYSTTGLHYGYAF
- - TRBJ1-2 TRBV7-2 TGTGCCAGCAGGAGTCCTGCTGGCTACACCTTC CASRSPAGYTF
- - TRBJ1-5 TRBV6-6 TGTGCCAGCAGAAGGGAGGGCAATCAGCCCCAGCATTTT CASRREGNQPQHF
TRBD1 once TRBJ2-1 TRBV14 TGTGCCAGCAGCCACCGGGACAGGGGCTCCTACAATGAGCAGTTCTTC CASSHRDRGSYNEQFF
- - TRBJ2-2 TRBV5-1 TGCGCCAGCAGCCAATTCGCCGGGGAGCTGTTTTTT CASSQFAGELFF
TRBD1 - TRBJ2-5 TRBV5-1 TGCGCCAGCAGCTTCCGGGACAGGAATTTACAAGAGACCCAGTACTTC CASSFRDRNLQETQYF
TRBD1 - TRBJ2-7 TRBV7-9 TGTGCCAGCAGCCCCAGTTTGGGGGCAGGGGGCGTCAACGAGCAGTACTTC CASSPSLGAGGVNEQYF
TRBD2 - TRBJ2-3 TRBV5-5 TGTGCCAGCAGCCCACGACTAGCGGGAGACCCAAATACGCAGTATTTT CASSPRLAGDPNTQYF
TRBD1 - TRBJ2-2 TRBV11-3 TGTGCCAGCAGCCCCGGACAGGGAAACACCGGGGAGCTGTTTTTT CASSPGQGNTGELFF
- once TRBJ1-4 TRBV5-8 TGTGCCAGCAGCTTGGCCGGACAGACAACTAATGAAAAACTGTTTTTT CASSLAGQTTNEKLFF
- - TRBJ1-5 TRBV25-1 TGTGCCAGCAGTGTCGGGGATCAGCCCCAGCATTTT CASSVGDQPQHF
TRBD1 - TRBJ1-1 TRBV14 TGTGCCAGCAGCCAACCCCGGGACAGCGCAACTCAAAATCGTATCTTT CASSQPRDSATQNRIF
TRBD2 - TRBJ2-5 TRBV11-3 TGTGCCAGCAGCCGGGGGGTTATGGCGGGAGGGCTCCAAGAGACCCAGTACTTC CASSRGVMAGGLQETQYF
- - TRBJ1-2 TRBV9 TGTGCCAGCAGCGAGGGGCGAAACTATGGCTACACCTTC CASSEGRNYGYTF
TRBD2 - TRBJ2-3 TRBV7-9 TGTGCCAGCAGCTCCCCCGGGGCGGGAGGCACAGATACGCAGTATTTT CASSSPGAGGTDTQYF
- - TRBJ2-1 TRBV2 TGTGCCAGCCTCCCCGGCCCAGCGCTAGGGAGCTTAACCAATGAGCAGTTCTTC CASLPGPALGSLTNEQFF
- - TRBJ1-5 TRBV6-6 TGTGCCAGCAGCCCAAGACCCAATCAGCCCCAGCATTTT CASSPRPNQPQHF
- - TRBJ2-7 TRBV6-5 TGTGCCAGCAGTCCGCTTAGCCCCAGGAGGAGCGAGCAGTACTTC CASSPLSPRRSEQYF
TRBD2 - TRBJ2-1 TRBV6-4 TGTGCCAGCAGTTTCCTCCCTAGCGGAACGCGCAATGAGCAGTTCTTC CASSFLPSGTRNEQFF
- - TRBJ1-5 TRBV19 TGTGCCAGTAGTCCTTGGGAGTCCGCCGTCCAGCCCCAGCATTTT CASSPWESAVQPQHF
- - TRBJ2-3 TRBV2 TGTGCCAGCCGGCCTAGCACAGATACGCAGTATTTT CASRPSTDTQYF
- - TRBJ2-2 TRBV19 TGTGCCAGTAAATCTCTCTGGGGGTCTAACACCGGGGAGCTGTTTTTT CASKSLWGSNTGELFF
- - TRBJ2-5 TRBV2 TGTGCCAGCAAGGACCGCTCTGGAGTTTCTGAGACCCAGTACTTC CASKDRSGVSETQYF
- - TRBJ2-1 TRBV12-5 TGTGCTAGTGGTTTGCCCCCGGACTCAAACAATGAGCAGTTCTTC CASGLPPDSNNEQFF
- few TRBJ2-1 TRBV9 TGTGCCAGCAGCGTAGGTCAGGAGTATCGGAATGAGCAGTTCTTC CASSVGQEYRNEQFF
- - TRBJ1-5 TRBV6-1 TGTGCCAGCTATGGGCAGAGCAATCAGCCCCAGCATTTT CASYGQSNQPQHF
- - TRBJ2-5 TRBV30 TGTGCCTGGAGTTTTTCCAGGGAAGAGACCCAGTACTTC CAWSFSREETQYF
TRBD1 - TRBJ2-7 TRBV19 TGTGCCAGCCGGAGAACTCGAGGACAGGCGTACGAGCAGTACTTC CASRRTRGQAYEQYF
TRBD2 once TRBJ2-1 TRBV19 TGTGCCAGCTCGAAGGGGAGGGATTGGAATGAGCAGTTCTTC CASSKGRDWNEQFF
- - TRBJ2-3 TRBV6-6 TGTGCCAGCAGACGGGACTCGACAGATACGCAGTATTTT CASRRDSTDTQYF
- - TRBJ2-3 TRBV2 TGTGCCAGCAACCGGTTAGCCAGCACAGATACGCAGTATTTT CASNRLASTDTQYF